Each of the 25 T cell receptor beta chains below was sequenced from the same sample in a study of cytomegalovirus exposure and HLA in healthy donors (dated by TCRdb to about 2017). Library creation used the immunoSEQ multiplex PCR assay. The multiplex PCR relied on a mix of 60 forward primers for TCR Vbeta segments and 13 reverse primers for TCR Jbeta segments. Entries here come from immuneACCESS through TCRdb and include only in-frame sequences with V and J called. Some clones fail to appear in such tables; in the studies checked, an unresolved V gene covers under half of the shortfall, and the cause of the remainder is unknown. The sample table includes 60,000 to 80,000 clones. Approximately 0.78% of the sample is in the top ten clones. The sample taken for sequencing was PBMCs. The source is a boy aged 5-17 years in good health and CMV-seronegative.

V and J are TRBV12-5 and TRBJ2-1; 10 bases map to TRBD1. The J segment lost 7 bases and the V segment lost 5 bases, leaving 5 bases of the junction unmatched. In germline, CDR1 is LGHNT, CDR2 FRNRAP. The CDR3 has 14 amino acids. CDR3 residues: CASGVGQGQNEQFF. The CDR3 DNA is TGTGCTAGTGGTGTGGGACAGGGGCAAAATGAGCAGTTCTTC.

The genes are TRBV6-5 and TRBJ2-1; 8 nucleotides align to TRBD2. V shed 3 bases, J shed 4 bases, and the junction held 5 bases outside the gene matches. The CDR3 runs 15 residues. Germline CDR1 is MNHEY and CDR2 is SVGAGI. The CDR3 DNA sequence: TGTGCCAGCAGTTATAAGACGGGGGGGTACAATGAGCAGTTCTTC. Protein: CASSYKTGGYNEQFF.

The chain has TRBV10-1 and TRBJ1-1; D possibly corresponds to TRBD1 (5 bases). The ends were cut back, 3 bases at V and 1 base at J, with 6 bases in the middle. The CDR3 spans 13 residues. From germline, CDR1 is WNHNN and CDR2 SYGVQD (reference sequence). CDR3 in DNA: TGCGCCAGCAGTGACAGGGCGAACACTGAAGCTTTCTTT. Translating gives CASSDRANTEAFF.

CDR3 bases: TGTGCCAGCAGCGCCGGCCGGGGACAGGCCCGCTACGAGCAGTACTTC. Translation: CASSAGRGQARYEQYF. The chain couples TRBV11-2 to TRBJ2-7; TRBD1 agrees at 8 bases. The CDR3 is 16 residues long. The germline V gene encodes CDR1 SGHAT and CDR2 FQNNGV. The ends lost 5 bases at V and 3 bases at J; junction bases unmatched: 12.

The V call is TRBV6-5, the J call TRBJ2-6, with 7 bases aligning to TRBD1. The J segment lost 2 bases and the V segment lost 6 bases, leaving 4 bases of the junction unmatched. Germline V gene data show CDR1 as MNHEY and CDR2 as SVGAGI. CDR3 size: 15 residues. CDR3 protein: CASRAGGTGANVLTF. Here the CDR3 DNA reads TGTGCCAGCAGGGCAGGGGGTACTGGGGCCAACGTCCTGACTTTC.

The V gene is TRBV7-8, the J gene TRBJ1-1; D is ambiguous. The CDR3 loop spans 14 amino acids. V lost 2 bases and J 1 base, leaving 8 bases between the germline ends. CDR1 SGHVS and CDR2 FQNEAQ come from the germline V gene. CDR3 DNA: TGTGCCAGCAGCTTATTACAGACGAACACTGAAGCTTTCTTT. Translated: CASSLLQTNTEAFF.

This chain connects TRBV11-2 to TRBJ2-7; the match to TRBD1 covers 8 bases. V lost 7 bases, J lost 4 bases, and 15 bases stayed unmatched. The CDR3 has 16 residues. Germline CDR1 is SGHAT and CDR2 is FQNNGV. CDR3 protein: CASNTMEGTGVYEQYF. In DNA, the CDR3 is TGTGCCAGCAACACAATGGAGGGGACAGGAGTTTACGAGCAGTACTTC.

The J gene is TRBJ1-2, the V gene TRBV2; tentatively, D is TRBD1 (6 bases). V was clipped by 6 bases and J by 4 bases, with 12 bases between them. From germline, CDR1 is SNHLY and CDR2 FYNNEI. This CDR3 has 13 amino acids. This chain's CDR3 is CASRPGQVYGYTF. The CDR3, as DNA: TGTGCCAGCAGACCGGGACAAGTCTATGGCTACACCTTC. Full variable domain (rest looked up from reference TRBV2 and TRBJ1-2): EPEVTQTPSHQVTQMGQEVILRCVPISNHLYFYWYRQILGQKVEFLVSFYNNEISEKSEIFDDQFSVERPDGSNFTLKIRSTKLEDSAMYFCASRPGQVYGYTFGSGTRLTVV.

The genes are TRBV30 and TRBJ2-7, with D unclear. The germline V gene has CDR1 GTSNPN and CDR2 SVGIG (reference sequence). The V and J ends lost 4 bases and 0 bases respectively, with 10 bases between them. There are 13 residues in the CDR3. DNA of the CDR3: TGTGCCTGGAAGAGCCCGGGCTCCTACGAGCAGTACTTC. Protein: CAWKSPGSYEQYF.

The V gene is TRBV6-1, the J gene TRBJ1-1; a possible D gene is TRBD1 (5 bases). V lost 4 bases and J lost 0, with 6 bases in between. This CDR3 region has 13 residues. CDR1 is MNHNS and CDR2 is SASEGT in the germline V gene. The CDR3 is CASSGTLNTEAFF. The CDR3 DNA reads TGTGCCAGCAGTGGGACACTGAACACTGAAGCTTTCTTT.

V usage is TRBV19 and J usage is TRBJ2-3; 11 nucleotides match TRBD2. In germline, CDR1 is LNHDA, CDR2 SQIVND (reference sequence). The ends lost 6 bases at V and 2 bases at J; junction bases unmatched: 4. CDR3 length: 15 amino acids. The chain's CDR3 is CASRGLADNTDTQYF. The CDR3 nucleotides are TGTGCCAGTAGGGGACTAGCGGATAACACAGATACGCAGTATTTT.

In DNA form, the CDR3 reads TGTGCCACCAGCAGAGGGACAGGTAATCAGCCCCAGCATTTT. Translation gives CATSRGTGNQPQHF. The chain combines TRBV15 with TRBJ1-5, with 7 bases aligning to TRBD1. V shed 1 base, J shed 4 bases, and the junction held 1 base outside the gene matches. CDR1 and CDR2 from the germline V gene are LNHNV and YYDKDF (reference sequence). CDR3 length: 14 amino acids. The entire variable domain, with the rest obtained from reference TRBV15 and TRBJ1-5, is as follows: DAMVIQNPRYQVTQFGKPVTLSCSQTLNHNVMYWYQQKSSQAPKLLFHYYDKDFNNEADTPDNFQSRRPNTSFCFLDIRSPGLGDTAMYLCATSRGTGNQPQHFGDGTRLSIL.

The V gene is TRBV2, the J gene TRBJ1-2; 8 bases are shared with TRBD1. CDR3 length equals 14 residues. Trimming removed 6 bases from V and 4 bases from J; junction bases left unmatched: 7. Germline lookup yields CDR1 SNHLY and CDR2 FYNNEI. CDR3 sequence reads: CASSDGQGRYGYTF. The CDR3 nucleotides read TGTGCCAGCAGCGACGGACAGGGACGCTATGGCTACACCTTC.

The chain links TRBV7-2 to TRBJ1-5; 7 nucleotides align to TRBD1. This CDR3 is 15 amino acids long. Trimming cost V 2 bases and J 4 bases; bases outside gene matches: 5. Germline V gene lookup returns CDR1 SGHTA and CDR2 FQGNSA. The CDR3 reads CASSLTGTANQPQHF. The CDR3 DNA sequence: TGTGCCAGCAGCTTAACCGGGACAGCAAATCAGCCCCAGCATTTT.

The chain has TRBV9 and TRBJ2-7; TRBD2 might be the D (5 bases). The V and J ends lost 3 bases and 3 bases respectively, with 10 bases between them. The CDR3 is 13 amino acids. In germline, CDR1 is SGDLS, CDR2 YYNGEE. The CDR3 region has the DNA TGTGCCAGCAGCGGAGGACTGGACTACGAGCAGTACTTC. This gives the protein CASSGGLDYEQYF.

Comments on this clone: The junction does not match germline at one end; this may be a read error. The gene calls are TRBV30 and TRBJ2-5; 8 positions agree with TRBD2. The CDR3 loop spans 13 amino acids. In germline, CDR1 is GTSNPN, CDR2 SVGIG (reference sequence). Here the CDR3 reads CAWAGGLQENQYF. Here the CDR3 DNA reads TGTGCCTGGGCGGGGGGCCTCCAAGAGAACCAGTACTTC.

The chain links TRBV13 to TRBJ1-2, with D unclear. The CDR3 is 12 amino acids. CDR1 is PRHDT and CDR2 is FYEKMQ in the germline V gene (reference sequence). Trimming stripped 6 bases from V and 5 bases from J, with 10 bases between. In nucleotides, the CDR3 is TGTGCCAGCAGAAGCCTCGAGTATGGCTACACCTTC. Protein product: CASRSLEYGYTF. Combining the CDR3 with reference TRBV13 and TRBJ1-2 gives the whole variable domain AAGVIQSPRHLIKEKRETATLKCYPIPRHDTVYWYQQGPGQDPQFLISFYEKMQSDKGSIPDRFSAQQFSDYHSELNMSSLELGDSALYFCASRSLEYGYTFGSGTRLTVV.

The V gene is TRBV4-3, the J gene TRBJ2-1; the D gene is possibly TRBD1 (6 bases). Trimming removed 0 bases from V and 6 bases from J, with 9 bases in between. The CDR3 loop spans 14 amino acids. Germline V gives CDR1 LGHNA, CDR2 YSLEER. The CDR3 protein is CASSQDSRGNEQFF. The CDR3 DNA reads TGCGCCAGCAGCCAAGATAGCAGGGGCAATGAGCAGTTCTTC.

Turning to this clone: One junction end does not reproduce the germline sequence, and a read error may be involved. CDR3 DNA: TGTGCCGGGAGAGGGCAGGGGTCCCCTAACTATGGCTACACCTTC. This encodes CAGRGQGSPNYGYTF. The chain recombines TRBV30 with TRBJ1-2; D possibly corresponds to TRBD1 (6 bases). The CDR3 totals 15 residues. Germline values: CDR1 GTSNPN, CDR2 SVGIG (reference sequence). Filled out from reference TRBV30 and TRBJ1-2, the complete variable domain reads SQTIHQWPATLVQPVGSPLSLECTVEGTSNPNLYWYRQAAGRGLQLLFYSVGIGQISSEVPQNLSASRPQDRQFILSSKKLLLSDSGFYLCAGRGQGSPNYGYTFGSGTRLTVV.

This chain uses TRBV5-6 with TRBJ2-3; TRBD2 aligns across 7 bases. Germline-derived CDR1 and CDR2 are SGHDT and YYEEEE. The junction had 3 bases not matched to a gene; V was cut back by 6 bases and J by 2 bases. The CDR3 contains 13 residues. Here the CDR3 DNA reads TGTGCCAGCACTAGCGGAACCACAGATACGCAGTATTTT. Its protein product is CASTSGTTDTQYF.

V is TRBV5-6 and J is TRBJ1-1, with a possible D match to TRBD1 (5 bases). CDR3 size: 14 residues. V was clipped by 3 bases and J by 3 bases, with 12 bases between them. Germline loops: CDR1 SGHDT, CDR2 YYEEEE. Written as DNA, the CDR3 is TGTGCCAGCAGCTGGGCAGGGAGGGACACTGAAGCTTTCTTT. Encoded protein: CASSWAGRDTEAFF.

This chain connects TRBV5-1 to TRBJ2-3, with TRBD1 identical over 9 bases. Germline V gene sequence: CDR1 SGHRS, CDR2 YFSETQ. The CDR3 extends over 17 amino acids. Trimming cost V 4 bases and J 3 bases; bases outside gene matches: 12. CDR3 in DNA: TGCGCCAGCAGCCCCCGCGGTGGACAGGGGAAGACAGATACGCAGTATTTT. Translation: CASSPRGGQGKTDTQYF. The whole variable domain, remainder taken from reference TRBV5-1 and TRBJ2-3, is KAGVTQTPRYLIKTRGQQVTLSCSPISGHRSVSWYQQTPGQGLQFLFEYFSETQRNKGNFPGRFSGRQFSNSRSEMNVSTLELGDSALYLCASSPRGGQGKTDTQYFGPGTRLTVL.

The chain employs TRBV5-1 and TRBJ1-1, with D unclear. With 1 base removed from V and 0 bases from J, the gap between germline ends came to 16 bases. This CDR3 spans 17 amino acids. The germline CDR1 and CDR2 sequences are SGHRS and YFSETQ. The CDR3 nucleotides are TGCGCCAGCAGCTTGCCGTCTGCCAGTACTATGAACACTGAAGCTTTCTTT. Protein sequence: CASSLPSASTMNTEAFF. The full variable domain, completed using reference TRBV5-1 and TRBJ1-1, is KAGVTQTPRYLIKTRGQQVTLSCSPISGHRSVSWYQQTPGQGLQFLFEYFSETQRNKGNFPGRFSGRQFSNSRSEMNVSTLELGDSALYLCASSLPSASTMNTEAFFGQGTRLTVV.

V gene TRBV5-1 combines with J gene TRBJ1-2; D gene ambiguous. There are 13 residues in the CDR3. The ends were cut back, 0 bases at V and 5 bases at J, with 8 bases in the middle. The germline V gene encodes CDR1 SGHRS and CDR2 YFSETQ. CDR3 in DNA: TGCGCCAGCAGCTTGGCGGAGAGGTATGGCTACACCTTC. This sequence encodes CASSLAERYGYTF.

The rearrangement uses TRBV5-5 and TRBJ2-3, with 16 bases lining up with TRBD2. With 4 bases clipped from V and 2 bases from J, the junction kept 7 bases outside the gene matches. CDR3 length equals 18 residues. Per germline, CDR1 SGHKS and CDR2 YYEKEE (reference sequence). The CDR3 bases are TGTGCCAGCAGCCTCCCGGGACTAGCGGGGGGGTCCACAGATACGCAGTATTTT. It codes for CASSLPGLAGGSTDTQYF.